This T cell receptor (beta chain) is drawn from a study of cytomegalovirus exposure and HLA in healthy donors. Findings of the study overall: At a 0.05 false discovery rate, a later analysis found approximately 15,000 TCR beta sequences to be associated with HLA alleles. The authors later linked a missense DCLRE1C variant to TCR beta V- and J-gene trimming.

PCR was performed using 60 Vbeta and 13 Jbeta primers. Produced via immunoSEQ multiplex PCR; TCRdb's table is partial and in-frame only. The sample holds around 110,000 clones, around 60% seen once. As concerns this clone: The antigen remains undetermined.

The receptor comes from a woman aged 40-49 years in good health and CMV-seropositive. The specimen was PBMCs.

As DNA, the CDR3 is TGTGCCAGCAGCCCTATCACGCTGGGGAGAGAGGAGCTGTTTTTT. It codes for CASSPITLGREELFF. The gene calls are TRBV4-2 and TRBJ2-2; the D gene is possibly TRBD2 (5 bases). Per the germline V gene, CDR1 is LGHNA and CDR2 is YNFKEQ. The CDR3 extends over 15 amino acids. V lost 4 bases and J 10 bases, leaving 19 bases between the germline ends.